The rows below give T cell receptor beta chains drawn from one sample of a study of control samples from healthy donors and cancer patients. Here immunoSEQ multiplex PCR was the method, and the copy in TCRdb shows in-frame clones only, minus some. Altogether 110,000 to 150,000 clones are present, just under 95% being singletons, with the ten largest covering about 14%. The sample consisted of PBMCs. The receptors were gathered from a man in his sixties with colorectal cancer. Both conserved end residues are trimmed from each CDR3. Only some rows state a clone size, as once, few, many or a class for expanded clones.

-	TRBV28	ASRADRAESYNEQF
-	TRBV6-5	ASMQAHTDTQY
-	TRBV6-2/TRBV6-3	ASSLFGGGAYEQY
once	TRBV28	ATTSWGGSNQPQH
-	TRBV4-1	ASSQGQGKGTEAF
-	TRBV10-3	AITEGDTEAF
-	TRBV5-4	ASSLGAVSTDTQY
-	TRBV3-1/TRBV3-2	ASSQGTSNEKLF
-	TRBV11-3	ASSLYPGNTIY
-	TRBV4-3	ASSQDIGPDSQLEAF
-	TRBV19	ASSLPSKRGQGYGYT
-	TRBV5-8	ASSLDLGGATEAF
-	TRBV2	ASSRRTVRAGSNQPQH
-	TRBV18	ASSPPASGGGDEQF
-	TRBV2	ASSGQALGNQPQH
-	TRBV11-2	ASRPISGRGTNEQF
-	TRBV10-3	AIRGAASQETQY
-	TRBV4-1	ASSQDRGAYEQY
-	TRBV3-1/TRBV3-2	ASSQDAGTGYEQY
-	TRBV5-1	ASSPPQMMPNTEAF
-	TRBV5-1	ASSSDGGRAYEQY
-	TRBV6-5	ASSYSRSNEQF
-	TRBV6-5	ASTPARGTDTQY
-	TRBV6-4	ASSDSRRGYNSPLH
-	TRBV5-1	ASSLDRVSYNSPLH
-	TRBV19	ASMVGGVNTEAF
many	TRBV7-2	ASSLGQGSKTQY
-	TRBV5-6	ASSFRGGHTDTQY
-	TRBV9	ASSVEMGPSYEQY
-	TRBV7-2	ASSLMFSPLH
-	TRBV5-1	ASSLAGASYNEQF
few	TRBV11-2	ASSQIGTGKTEAF
-	TRBV7-4	ASSGRSDYEQY
once	TRBV7-2	ASSLTAVYGYT
-	TRBV29-1	SVRLAGEGTQY
-	TRBV3-1/TRBV3-2	ASSQDNRQTYGYT
-	TRBV11-3	ASSLLGVGAGGELF
-	TRBV5-6	ASSPGTGVSEQF
-	TRBV19	ASSPDRGDEGTQY
-	TRBV29-1	SVEWAMTGELF
-	TRBV11-2	ASSSPIY
-	TRBV6-1	ASSELGSYNEQF
-	TRBV6-5	ASKPSSGNTIY
-	TRBV19	ASSIDRDRRAYNQPQH
-	TRBV19	ASSNPDRYFMNTEAF